The subject of this entry is one TCR beta chain. The antigen is undetermined. V dropped 6 bases and J dropped 2; count of bases not matched to a gene: 6. The germline V gene encodes CDR1 MNHNS and CDR2 SASEGT. This CDR3 has 14 residues. The entry originates in a study of cytomegalovirus exposure and HLA in healthy donors. The primer mix had 60 Vbeta and 13 Jbeta primers. Some clones are missing from TCRdb's copy, which holds only in-frame ones; the method was immunoSEQ multiplex PCR. Among over 65,000 clones listed, 70% to 80% were seen once. Findings of the study overall: Common viral pathogens seemed, in a later analysis, to connect with several of the most significant clusters.

V and J are TRBV6-1 and TRBJ1-1; TRBD1 matches at 7 bases. This sequence originates from a human donor in good health. The sequencing input was PBMCs. The CDR3 spells CASRNRGPNTEAFF. The CDR3 region has the DNA TGTGCCAGCAGGAACAGGGGTCCAAACACTGAAGCTTTCTTT.